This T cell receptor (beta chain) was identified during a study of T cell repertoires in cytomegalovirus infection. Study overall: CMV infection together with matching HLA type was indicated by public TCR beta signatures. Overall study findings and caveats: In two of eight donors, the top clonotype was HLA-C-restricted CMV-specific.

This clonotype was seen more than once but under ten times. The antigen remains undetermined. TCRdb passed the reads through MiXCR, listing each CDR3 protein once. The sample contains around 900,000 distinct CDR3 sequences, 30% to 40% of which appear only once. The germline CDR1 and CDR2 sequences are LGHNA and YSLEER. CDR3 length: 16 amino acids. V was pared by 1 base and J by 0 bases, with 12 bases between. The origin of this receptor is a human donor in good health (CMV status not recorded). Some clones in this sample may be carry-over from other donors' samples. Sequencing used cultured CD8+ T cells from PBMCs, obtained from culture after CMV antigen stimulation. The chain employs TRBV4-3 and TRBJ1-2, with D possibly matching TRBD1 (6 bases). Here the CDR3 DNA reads TGCGCCAGCAGCCAAGCCCGGGACACCACTAACTATGGCTACACCTTC. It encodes CASSQARDTTNYGYTF.